The clone carrying this T cell receptor beta chain was found once. The antigen is undetermined. Replicate PCRs were loaded with approximately 300 ng DNA from unsorted PBMC, around 30,000 T cell genomes. Repertoires were generated with immunoSEQ multiplex PCR, while TCRdb's copy carries only in-frame clones and drops some. The table lists about 560,000 clones, roughly 79% of them singletons. This sample was taken from a study of shared clonotypes between healthy human individuals. The CDR3 consists of 17 residues. V was shortened by 5 bases and J by 5 bases, with 24 bases between the two germline ends. Germline lookup yields CDR1 MDHEN and CDR2 SYDVKM. Study-level points and caveats: In this cohort, only blood was sampled, and tissue repertoires likely differ.

The genes are TRBV28 and TRBJ2-5; tentative D call: TRBD2 (6 bases). This TCR was recovered from a woman aged 35 to 49 in good health. Some clones in this sample may be carry-over from other donors' samples. Sequencing input: PBMCs. The CDR3 DNA is TGTGCCAGCAGTCCCCTGGGGGGACGCACCTTCAGGGAGACCCAGTACTTC. It yields the protein CASSPLGGRTFRETQYF.